The sequence of this T cell receptor (beta chain) was determined in a study of T cell repertoires in cytomegalovirus infection. Across the whole study: Through public TCR beta signatures, both CMV infection and matching HLA type were indicated. Study-wide results and caveats: Cumulative frequency of public TCR beta families picked out carriers of CMV plus the relevant HLA. In two of eight donors, the top clonotype was HLA-C-restricted CMV-specific.

TCRdb itself ran the reads through MiXCR, one entry per CDR3 protein. The sample records 40,000 to 60,000 distinct CDR3 sequences, 21% being singletons. The CDR3 is 14 amino acids. Looked up from germline, CDR1 is SGHTA and CDR2 is FQGTGA. V was trimmed by 2 bases and J by 2 bases, leaving 6 bases between them. As to this clonotype: Its antigen is as yet unknown.

The chain links TRBV7-3 to TRBJ2-2; D is possibly TRBD2 (5 bases). The sample in question was CD8+ T cells from cultured PBMCs, obtained from culture after CMV antigen stimulation. The sequence derives from a human donor in good health (CMV status not recorded). Some clones in this sample may be carry-over from other donors' samples. The CDR3 coding sequence is TGTGCCAGCAGCTTAGCGGGTAACACCGGGGAGCTGTTTTTT. Translation: CASSLAGNTGELFF.